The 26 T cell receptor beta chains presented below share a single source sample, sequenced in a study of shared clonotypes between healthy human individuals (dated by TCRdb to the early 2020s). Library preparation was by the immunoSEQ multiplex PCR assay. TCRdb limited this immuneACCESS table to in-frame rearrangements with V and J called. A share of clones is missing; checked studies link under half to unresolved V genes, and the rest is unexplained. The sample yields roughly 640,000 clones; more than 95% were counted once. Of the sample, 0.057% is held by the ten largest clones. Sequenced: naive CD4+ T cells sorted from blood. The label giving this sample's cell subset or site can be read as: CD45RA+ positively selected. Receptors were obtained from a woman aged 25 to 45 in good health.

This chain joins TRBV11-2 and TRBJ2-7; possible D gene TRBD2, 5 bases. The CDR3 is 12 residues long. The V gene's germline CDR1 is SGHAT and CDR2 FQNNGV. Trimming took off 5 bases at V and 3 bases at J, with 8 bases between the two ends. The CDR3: CASSQTSYEQYF. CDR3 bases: TGTGCCAGCAGCCAAACTAGCTACGAGCAGTACTTC.

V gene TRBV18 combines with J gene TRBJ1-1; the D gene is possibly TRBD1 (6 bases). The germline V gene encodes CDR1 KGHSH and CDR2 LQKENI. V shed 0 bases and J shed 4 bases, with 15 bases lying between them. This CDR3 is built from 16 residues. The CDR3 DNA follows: TGTGCCAGCTCACCACCGAGTACAGGGCCGGTCACTGAAGCTTTCTTT. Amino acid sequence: CASSPPSTGPVTEAFF.

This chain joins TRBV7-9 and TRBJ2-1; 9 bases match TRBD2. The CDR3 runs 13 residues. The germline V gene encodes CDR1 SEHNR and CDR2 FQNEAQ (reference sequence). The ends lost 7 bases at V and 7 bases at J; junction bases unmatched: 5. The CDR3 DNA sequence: TGTGCCAGCACCATAGCGGGAGCAAATGAGCAGTTCTTC. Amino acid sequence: CASTIAGANEQFF.

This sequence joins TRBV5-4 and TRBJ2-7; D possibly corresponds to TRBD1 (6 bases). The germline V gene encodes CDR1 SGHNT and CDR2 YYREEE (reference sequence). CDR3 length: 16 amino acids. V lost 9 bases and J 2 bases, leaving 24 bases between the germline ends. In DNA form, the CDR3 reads TGTGCCACCGACCTTAGGGTGGCAGGGGCACCCTACGAGCAGTACTTC. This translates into CATDLRVAGAPYEQYF.

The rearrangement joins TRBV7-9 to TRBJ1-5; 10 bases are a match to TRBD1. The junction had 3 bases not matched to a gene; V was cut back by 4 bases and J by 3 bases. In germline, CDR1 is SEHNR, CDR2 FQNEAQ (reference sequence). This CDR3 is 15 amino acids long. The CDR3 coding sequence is TGTGCCAGCAGCTCTGGACAGGGGGTCAATCAGCCCCAGCATTTT. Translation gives CASSSGQGVNQPQHF.

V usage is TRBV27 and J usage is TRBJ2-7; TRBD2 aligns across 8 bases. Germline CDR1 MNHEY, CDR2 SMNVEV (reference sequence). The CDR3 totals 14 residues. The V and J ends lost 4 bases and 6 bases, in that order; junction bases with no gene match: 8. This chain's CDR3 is CASSSLAGRFEQYF. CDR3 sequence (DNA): TGTGCCAGCAGTTCTTTAGCGGGGAGGTTCGAGCAGTACTTC.

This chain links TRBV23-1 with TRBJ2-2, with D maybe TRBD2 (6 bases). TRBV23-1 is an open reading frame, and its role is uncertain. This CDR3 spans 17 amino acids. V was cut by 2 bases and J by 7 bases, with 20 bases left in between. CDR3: CASSQERATRSGGELFF. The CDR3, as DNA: TGCGCCAGCAGTCAAGAGCGGGCAACCCGTTCTGGCGGGGAGCTGTTTTTT.

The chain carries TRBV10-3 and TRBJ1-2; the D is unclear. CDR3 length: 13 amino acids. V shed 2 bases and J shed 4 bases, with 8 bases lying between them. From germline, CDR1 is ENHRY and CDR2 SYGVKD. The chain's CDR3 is CAISEMAVYGYTF. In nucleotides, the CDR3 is TGTGCCATCAGTGAGATGGCAGTCTATGGCTACACCTTC.

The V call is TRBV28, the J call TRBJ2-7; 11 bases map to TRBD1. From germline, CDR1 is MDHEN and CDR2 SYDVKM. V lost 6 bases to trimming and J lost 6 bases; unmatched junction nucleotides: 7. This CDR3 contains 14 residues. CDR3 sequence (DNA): TGTGCCAGCAGGGAGGACAGGGGGCGATTCGAGCAGTACTTC. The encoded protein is CASREDRGRFEQYF.

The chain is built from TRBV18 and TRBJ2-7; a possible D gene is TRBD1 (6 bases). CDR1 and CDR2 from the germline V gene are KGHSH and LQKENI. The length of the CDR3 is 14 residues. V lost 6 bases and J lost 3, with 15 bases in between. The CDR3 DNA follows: TGTGCCAGCTCCCCAAATGGGGACATCTACGAGCAGTACTTC. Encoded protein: CASSPNGDIYEQYF.

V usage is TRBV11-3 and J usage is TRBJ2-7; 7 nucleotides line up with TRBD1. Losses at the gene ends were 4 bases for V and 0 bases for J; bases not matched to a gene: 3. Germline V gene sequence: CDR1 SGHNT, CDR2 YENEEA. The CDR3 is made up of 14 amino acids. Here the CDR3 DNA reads TGTGCCAGCAGCTCGAGGACAGGCTCCTACGAGCAGTACTTC. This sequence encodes CASSSRTGSYEQYF. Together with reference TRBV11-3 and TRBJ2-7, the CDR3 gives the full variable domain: EAGVVQSPRYKIIEKKQPVAFWCNPISGHNTLYWYLQNLGQGPELLIRYENEEAVDDSQLPKDRFSAERLKGVDSTLKIQPAELGDSAVYLCASSSRTGSYEQYFGPGTRLTVT.

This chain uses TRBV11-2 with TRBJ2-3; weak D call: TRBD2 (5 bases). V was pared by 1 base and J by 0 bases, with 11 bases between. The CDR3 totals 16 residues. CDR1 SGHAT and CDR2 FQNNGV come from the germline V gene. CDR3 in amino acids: CASSLVRGLSTDTQYF. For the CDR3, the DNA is TGTGCCAGCAGCTTAGTCCGGGGATTGAGCACAGATACGCAGTATTTT. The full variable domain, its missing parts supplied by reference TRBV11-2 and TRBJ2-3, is EAGVAQSPRYKIIEKRQSVAFWCNPISGHATLYWYQQILGQGPKLLIQFQNNGVVDDSQLPKDRFSAERLKGVDSTLKIQPAKLEDSAVYLCASSLVRGLSTDTQYFGPGTRLTVL.

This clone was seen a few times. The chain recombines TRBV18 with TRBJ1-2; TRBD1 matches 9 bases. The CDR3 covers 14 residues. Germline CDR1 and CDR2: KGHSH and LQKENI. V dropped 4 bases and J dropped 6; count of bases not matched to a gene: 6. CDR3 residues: CASSRETGGDGYTF. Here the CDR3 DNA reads TGTGCCAGCTCACGCGAGACAGGGGGAGATGGCTACACCTTC.

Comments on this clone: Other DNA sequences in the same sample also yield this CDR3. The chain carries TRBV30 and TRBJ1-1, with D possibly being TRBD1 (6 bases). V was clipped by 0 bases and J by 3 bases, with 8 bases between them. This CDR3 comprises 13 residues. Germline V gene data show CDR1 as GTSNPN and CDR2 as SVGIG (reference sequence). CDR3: CAWSVQGDTEAFF. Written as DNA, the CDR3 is TGTGCCTGGAGTGTACAGGGAGACACTGAAGCTTTCTTT. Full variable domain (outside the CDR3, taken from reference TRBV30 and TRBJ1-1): SQTIHQWPATLVQPVGSPLSLECTVEGTSNPNLYWYRQAAGRGLQLLFYSVGIGQISSEVPQNLSASRPQDRQFILSSKKLLLSDSGFYLCAWSVQGDTEAFFGQGTRLTVV.

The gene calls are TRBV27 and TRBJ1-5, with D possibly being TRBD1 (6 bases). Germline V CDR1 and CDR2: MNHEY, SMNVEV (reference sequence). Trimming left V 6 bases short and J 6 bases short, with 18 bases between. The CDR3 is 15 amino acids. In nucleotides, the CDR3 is TGTGCCAGCAGAAATGCAGGGGCAGAAAGTCAGCCCCAGCATTTT. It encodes CASRNAGAESQPQHF.

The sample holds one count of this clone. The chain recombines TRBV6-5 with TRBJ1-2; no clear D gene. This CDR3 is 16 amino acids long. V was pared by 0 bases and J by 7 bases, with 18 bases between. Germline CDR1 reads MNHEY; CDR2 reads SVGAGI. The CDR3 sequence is CASSYSRSPGISGYTF. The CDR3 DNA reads TGTGCCAGCAGTTACTCGAGATCACCCGGGATTAGTGGCTACACCTTC.

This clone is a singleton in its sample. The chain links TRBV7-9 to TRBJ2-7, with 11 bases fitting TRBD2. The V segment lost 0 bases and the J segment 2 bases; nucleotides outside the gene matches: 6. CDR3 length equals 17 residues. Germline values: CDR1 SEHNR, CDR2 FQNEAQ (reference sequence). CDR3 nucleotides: TGTGCCAGCAGCTTAGCGTGGGGACTAGCGGTCCCCTACGAGCAGTACTTC. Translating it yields CASSLAWGLAVPYEQYF.

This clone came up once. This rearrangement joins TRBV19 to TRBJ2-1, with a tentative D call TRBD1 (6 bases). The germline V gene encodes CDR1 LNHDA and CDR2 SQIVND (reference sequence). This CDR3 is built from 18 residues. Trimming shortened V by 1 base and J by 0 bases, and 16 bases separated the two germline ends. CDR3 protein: CASSIGQTGSSSYNEQFF. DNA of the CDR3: TGTGCCAGTAGTATAGGACAGACAGGTTCAAGCTCCTACAATGAGCAGTTCTTC.

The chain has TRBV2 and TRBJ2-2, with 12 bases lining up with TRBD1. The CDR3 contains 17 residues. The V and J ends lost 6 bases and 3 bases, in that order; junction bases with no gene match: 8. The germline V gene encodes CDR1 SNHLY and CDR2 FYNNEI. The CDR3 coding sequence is TGTGCCAGCAGGAGGGACAGGGGGCCGCGGGACACCGGGGAGCTGTTTTTT. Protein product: CASRRDRGPRDTGELFF. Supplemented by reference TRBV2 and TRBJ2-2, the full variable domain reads EPEVTQTPSHQVTQMGQEVILRCVPISNHLYFYWYRQILGQKVEFLVSFYNNEISEKSEIFDDQFSVERPDGSNFTLKIRSTKLEDSAMYFCASRRDRGPRDTGELFFGEGSRLTVL.

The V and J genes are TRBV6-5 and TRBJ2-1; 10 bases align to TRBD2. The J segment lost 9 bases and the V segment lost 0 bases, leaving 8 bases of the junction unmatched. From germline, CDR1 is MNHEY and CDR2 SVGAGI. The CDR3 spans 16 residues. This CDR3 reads CASSYSLAGERGEQFF. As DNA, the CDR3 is TGTGCCAGCAGTTACTCGCTAGCGGGAGAAAGGGGTGAGCAGTTCTTC.

Here the CDR3 DNA reads TGTGCCAGCAGTCCCGGTGGCGGGAGAGTCTACGAGCAGTACTTC. It yields the protein CASSPGGGRVYEQYF. The rearrangement joins TRBV28 to TRBJ2-7; TRBD2 agrees at 7 bases. Per the germline V gene, CDR1 is MDHEN and CDR2 is SYDVKM. CDR3 length: 15 amino acids. J was trimmed by 3 bases and V by 5 bases; bases with no gene match: 10.

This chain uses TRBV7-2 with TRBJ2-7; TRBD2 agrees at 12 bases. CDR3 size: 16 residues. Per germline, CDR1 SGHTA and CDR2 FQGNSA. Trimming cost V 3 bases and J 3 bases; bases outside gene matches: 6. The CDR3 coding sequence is TGTGCCAGCAGCTTGCCGACTAGCGGGAGAATCTACGAGCAGTACTTC. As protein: CASSLPTSGRIYEQYF.

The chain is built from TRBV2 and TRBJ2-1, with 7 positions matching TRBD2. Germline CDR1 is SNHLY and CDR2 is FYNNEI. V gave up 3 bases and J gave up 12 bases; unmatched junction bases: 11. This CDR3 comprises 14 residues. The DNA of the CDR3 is TGTGCCAGCAGTGATGGGAGGGTAGGGCTAGCGCAGTTCTTC. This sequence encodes CASSDGRVGLAQFF.

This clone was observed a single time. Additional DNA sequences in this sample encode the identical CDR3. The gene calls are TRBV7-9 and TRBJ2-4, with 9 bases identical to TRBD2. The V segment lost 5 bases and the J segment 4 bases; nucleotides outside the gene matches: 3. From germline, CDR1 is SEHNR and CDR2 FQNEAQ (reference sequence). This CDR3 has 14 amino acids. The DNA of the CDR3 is TGTGCCAGCAGCAGTAGCGGGAGAAAAAACATTCAGTACTTC. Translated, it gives CASSSSGRKNIQYF.

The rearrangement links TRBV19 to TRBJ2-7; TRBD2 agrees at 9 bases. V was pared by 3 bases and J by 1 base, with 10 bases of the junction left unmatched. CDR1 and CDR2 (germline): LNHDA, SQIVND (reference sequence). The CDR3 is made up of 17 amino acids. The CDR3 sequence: CASSIGLAGYRSYEQYF. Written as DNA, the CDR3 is TGTGCCAGTAGTATCGGCCTAGCGGGATACCGATCCTACGAGCAGTACTTC.

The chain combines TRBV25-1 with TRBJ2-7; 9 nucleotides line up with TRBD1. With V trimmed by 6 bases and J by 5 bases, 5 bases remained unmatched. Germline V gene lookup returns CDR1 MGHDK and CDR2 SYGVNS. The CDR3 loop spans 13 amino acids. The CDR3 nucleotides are TGTGCCAGCAGGAGACAGGGGGTCCACGAGCAGTACTTC. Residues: CASRRQGVHEQYF.